This T cell receptor beta chain was identified in a study of T cell responses to AZD1222 COVID-19 vaccine. General study findings and limits: Repertoires were obtained only post-peak T cell response. Nearly half of unique spike-specific TCRs reportedly avoided B.1.351 and B.1.1.7 mutated regions. CD4 TCRs associated with vaccination spanned spike, dominating at 160-218 and 743-854.

Repertoires were generated with immunoSEQ multiplex PCR, while TCRdb's copy carries only in-frame clones and drops some. The data show approximately 150,000 clones, 85% to 95% seen once. To note about this clone: The antigen remains unidentified.

The CDR3 loop spans 14 amino acids. Germline assignment: CDR1 LNHNV and CDR2 YYDKDF (reference sequence). V was shortened by 0 bases and J by 0 bases, with 5 bases between the two germline ends. The source of this sequence is an adult in good health. The chain has TRBV15 and TRBJ1-2; D not resolved. The specimen was peripheral blood, collected on day 0 of AZD1222 vaccination. Here the CDR3 reads CATSRDRTNYGYTF. The CDR3 DNA reads TGTGCCACCAGCAGAGACAGAACTAACTATGGCTACACCTTC. The full variable domain, rest sourced from reference TRBV15 and TRBJ1-2, is DAMVIQNPRYQVTQFGKPVTLSCSQTLNHNVMYWYQQKSSQAPKLLFHYYDKDFNNEADTPDNFQSRRPNTSFCFLDIRSPGLGDTAMYLCATSRDRTNYGYTFGSGTRLTVV.